This passage covers 27 T cell receptor beta chains from one sample sequenced in a study of graft-versus-host responses after intestinal transplantation listed by TCRdb under 2021. Library prep was done by the immunoSEQ multiplex PCR assay. What TCRdb holds here is the immuneACCESS table cut down to in-frame rearrangements. Part of the clones is not present; checked against another copy, under half of the missing clones reflect an unresolved V gene, and the others are unexplained. Across this sample there are tens of thousands of clones, with roughly four fifths seen only once. Clones ranked in the top ten supply roughly 3% of the sample. Intraepithelial and lamina propria lymphocytes were isolated from graft specimens using dithiothreitol, EDTA incubations and collagenase D digestion. The sequencing here drew on ileum tissue, taken 12 days after intestinal transplant. The receptors shown here come from a human patient who received an intestinal transplant, so some T cells may come from the graft donor.

This chain joins TRBV5-4 and TRBJ1-4; D may be TRBD1 (5 bases). Germline assignment: CDR1 SGHNT and CDR2 YYREEE (reference sequence). There are 15 residues in the CDR3. V was trimmed by 4 bases and J by 5 bases, leaving 15 bases between them. CDR3 residues: CASSDARGLNEKLFF. For the CDR3, the DNA is TGTGCCAGCAGCGACGCTAGGGGCCTCAATGAAAAACTGTTTTTT.

This clone was counted a single time. The chain carries TRBV7-2 and TRBJ1-5, with a tentative D call TRBD1 (6 bases). The ends were cut back, 2 bases at V and 1 base at J, with 9 bases in the middle. Per the germline V gene, CDR1 is SGHTA and CDR2 is FQGNSA. The CDR3 loop spans 15 amino acids. In DNA, the CDR3 is TGTGCCAGCAGCTTAACAGGGTCAAGCAATCAGCCCCAGCATTTT. Its translation is CASSLTGSSNQPQHF.

The rearrangement uses TRBV4-1 and TRBJ2-1; a weak D match, TRBD2 (5 bases). The V gene lost 0 bases and the J gene lost 0 bases, with 12 bases spanning the gap. This CDR3 spans 17 amino acids. Germline CDR1 reads MGHRA; CDR2 reads YSYEKL. The CDR3 loop reads CASSQDLSGSSYNEQFF. CDR3 sequence (DNA): TGCGCCAGCAGCCAAGATCTATCGGGGAGCTCCTACAATGAGCAGTTCTTC.

The chain combines TRBV15 with TRBJ1-5; the match to TRBD1 covers 12 bases. Germline CDR1 LNHNV, CDR2 YYDKDF (reference sequence). The length of the CDR3 is 16 residues. The junction had 7 bases not matched to a gene; V was cut back by 3 bases and J by 7 bases. The CDR3 sequence: CATSSPGTGGHQPQHF. In nucleotides, the CDR3 is TGTGCCACCAGCAGCCCCGGGACAGGGGGCCACCAGCCCCAGCATTTT.

This clone was seen only once. The rearrangement links TRBV25-1 to TRBJ2-1; 10 nucleotides agree with TRBD1. Germline-derived CDR1 and CDR2 are MGHDK and SYGVNS. The length of the CDR3 is 15 residues. V was pared by 3 bases and J by 6 bases, with 5 bases of the junction left unmatched. CDR3 bases: TGTGCCAGCAGTGAGTACGGGACAGGGGCCAATGAGCAGTTCTTC. Translation gives CASSEYGTGANEQFF. Full variable domain (remainder filled in from reference TRBV25-1 and TRBJ2-1): EADIYQTPRYLVIGTGKKITLECSQTMGHDKMYWYQQDPGMELHLIHYSYGVNSTEKGDLSSESTVSRIRTEHFPLTLESARPSHTSQYLCASSEYGTGANEQFFGPGTRLTVL.

V and J are TRBV4-3 and TRBJ2-1; 11 bases line up with TRBD2. The CDR3 has 15 amino acids. The junction had 9 bases not matched to a gene; V was cut back by 2 bases and J by 12 bases. Germline CDR1 and CDR2: LGHNA and YSLEER. The CDR3 nucleotides are TGCGCCAGCAGCCAACGTCTAGCGGGAGGAAGAGGGCAGTTCTTC. Protein: CASSQRLAGGRGQFF.

This clone was counted only a few times. The gene calls are TRBV4-3 and TRBJ1-1, with unresolved D. Germline-derived CDR1 and CDR2 are LGHNA and YSLEER. The CDR3 loop spans 15 amino acids. V shed 0 bases and J shed 5 bases, with 13 bases lying between them. CDR3 residues: CASSQDAGFGTEAFF. In DNA, the CDR3 is TGCGCCAGCAGCCAAGATGCGGGGTTTGGGACTGAAGCTTTCTTT.

This chain joins TRBV29-1 and TRBJ2-1; no reliable D call. Germline V lookup: CDR1 SQVTM, CDR2 ANQGSEA. This CDR3 has 11 residues. Trimming removed 2 bases at V and 5 bases at J, with 4 bases between. The CDR3 here is CSVERDNEQFF. Here the CDR3 DNA reads TGCAGCGTTGAACGAGACAATGAGCAGTTCTTC.

This chain connects TRBV7-9 to TRBJ2-5, with D perhaps TRBD1 (5 bases). Trimming left V 5 bases short and J 5 bases short, with 15 bases between. The CDR3 length is 14 residues. Germline CDR1 is SEHNR and CDR2 is FQNEAQ (reference sequence). The CDR3 DNA reads as TGTGCCAGCAGCCAGTACCAGGGCCGGGAGACCCAGTACTTC. Protein sequence: CASSQYQGRETQYF.

The chain carries TRBV7-6 and TRBJ2-4; the D gene is possibly TRBD2 (5 bases). Trimming pared 3 bases from V and 10 bases from J, leaving 19 bases between. The CDR3 has 15 amino acids. CDR1 and CDR2 (germline): SGHVS, FNYEAQ. The CDR3 region has the DNA TGTGCCAGCAGCTTGGCTAGAGGGCCCTCGGGGATTCAGTACTTC. It specifies CASSLARGPSGIQYF.

This chain joins TRBV5-1 and TRBJ2-7, with D tentatively TRBD1 (5 bases). Trimming cost V 0 bases and J 6 bases, with 13 bases left between them. This CDR3 has 14 amino acids. Germline CDR1 is SGHRS and CDR2 is YFSETQ. CDR3 sequence: CASSLVAGQAEQYF. In DNA, the CDR3 is TGCGCCAGCAGCTTGGTGGCAGGGCAGGCCGAGCAGTACTTC.

This sequence joins TRBV5-6 and TRBJ1-5, with 7 bases matching TRBD1. V shed 4 bases and J 1 base; nucleotides not matched to a gene: 11. The CDR3 totals 17 residues. Germline CDR1 SGHDT, CDR2 YYEEEE. CDR3 DNA: TGTGCCAGCAGCCCCTTCCAGGGGGGTAGGAGCAATCAGCCCCAGCATTTT. Protein sequence: CASSPFQGGRSNQPQHF.

The sample holds one count of this clone. This sequence joins TRBV6-5 and TRBJ1-5; 9 bases align to TRBD1. Germline V gives CDR1 MNHEY, CDR2 SVGAGI. The CDR3 has 15 residues. The junction had 3 bases not matched to a gene; V was cut back by 6 bases and J by 0 bases. Here the CDR3 reads CASSPTGGSNQPQHF. The CDR3 DNA reads TGTGCCAGCAGCCCGACAGGGGGTAGCAATCAGCCCCAGCATTTT.

The V gene is TRBV10-3, the J gene TRBJ1-1, with 8 bases identical to TRBD1. This CDR3 contains 14 residues. Germline loops: CDR1 ENHRY, CDR2 SYGVKD. V gave up 4 bases and J gave up 6 bases; unmatched junction bases: 7. The CDR3 region has the DNA TGTGCCATCAGTGGAACAGGGGGTTACCCTGAAGCTTTCTTT. Its translation is CAISGTGGYPEAFF.

This clone was detected a few times. The chain uses TRBV13 and TRBJ2-5; D is perhaps TRBD2 (5 bases). The CDR3 is made up of 14 amino acids. V lost 6 bases and J 2 bases, leaving 13 bases between the germline ends. CDR1 PRHDT and CDR2 FYEKMQ come from the germline V gene (reference sequence). CDR3 protein: CASSRTEDQETQYF. In nucleotides, the CDR3 is TGTGCCAGCAGTAGGACGGAGGATCAAGAGACCCAGTACTTC.

This chain connects TRBV21-1 to TRBJ1-1; the table gives TRBD1 as D, unverified against the DNA. TRBV21-1 represents a pseudogene. The CDR3 runs to 14 residues. CDR3 in DNA: TGTGCCGTTGGGAGATTAGGCAGGGGCCCTGAAGCTTTCTTT. It translates to CAVGRLGRGPEAFF.

The chain is built from TRBV6-5 and TRBJ2-7; 9 bases match TRBD2. After removal of 6 bases from V and 2 bases from J, the junction contained 8 bases not matched to a gene. Per germline, CDR1 MNHEY and CDR2 SVGAGI. The CDR3 has 15 residues. Here the CDR3 reads CASSPGTSLAYEQYF. The CDR3 bases are TGTGCCAGCAGCCCCGGGACTAGCCTGGCCTACGAGCAGTACTTC.

The chain joins TRBV6-4 to TRBJ2-3, with TRBD2 matching over 9 bases. V lost 11 bases, J lost 5 bases, and 17 bases stayed unmatched. This CDR3 contains 16 residues. CDR1 is MRHNA and CDR2 is SNTAGT in the germline V gene. The CDR3 bases are TGTGCCGACGGGGGACTAGCAAGAAAAATTGGAGATACGCAGTATTTT. Its translation: CADGGLARKIGDTQYF.

This clone was observed a handful of times. The chain combines TRBV6-1 with TRBJ1-5; D might be TRBD1 (5 bases). Germline CDR1 and CDR2: MNHNS and SASEGT. This CDR3 is built from 15 residues. V lost 6 bases, J lost 3 bases, and 15 bases lay in between. CDR3 coding DNA: TGTGCCAGCAGCTGGACCGGAGGGGACAATCAGCCCCAGCATTTT. It translates to CASSWTGGDNQPQHF.

This clone was counted between two and nine times. This chain joins TRBV11-2 and TRBJ2-1; 8 bases line up with TRBD2. J was trimmed by 9 bases and V by 5 bases; bases with no gene match: 6. Germline values: CDR1 SGHAT, CDR2 FQNNGV. The CDR3 has 13 residues. The CDR3 bases are TGTGCCAGCAGCCTAAGGCGGGGGGCTGAGCAGTTCTTC. This gives the protein CASSLRRGAEQFF.

For this clone: The DNA is left out, because the CDR3 cannot be placed on it with certainty; the CDR3 is given as TCRdb lists it. The V and J genes are TRBV21-1 and TRBJ2-6; the D segment call TRBD1 is taken from the table without a DNA check. TRBV21-1 is an annotated pseudogene. A total of 14 residues make up the CDR3, ends included. CDR3 loop: CASSVGPGANVLTF.

The CDR3 sequence is CASSFRRSVGNEQFF. The CDR3 DNA reads TGTGCCAGCAGCTTTCGGAGGAGCGTGGGTAATGAGCAGTTCTTC. The gene calls are TRBV7-8 and TRBJ2-1, with D possibly being TRBD2 (5 bases). The CDR3 length is 15 residues. Between the trimmed V and J ends, which lost 3 bases and 7 bases, there was a span of 16 bases. In germline, CDR1 is SGHVS, CDR2 FQNEAQ.

For the CDR3, the DNA is TGTGCCAGCAGGTCTAGGGGACTGACTGGAAACACCATATATTTT. The encoded protein is CASRSRGLTGNTIYF. This chain links TRBV5-6 with TRBJ1-3, with D possibly matching TRBD1 (5 bases). V shed 5 bases and J shed 2 bases, with 14 bases lying between them. This CDR3 has 15 residues. CDR1 SGHDT and CDR2 YYEEEE come from the germline V gene.

V and J are TRBV5-1 and TRBJ1-2, with 9 bases lining up with TRBD1. The junction had 12 bases not matched to a gene; V was cut back by 4 bases and J by 2 bases. In germline, CDR1 is SGHRS, CDR2 YFSETQ. CDR3 length: 17 amino acids. As DNA, the CDR3 is TGCGCCAGCAGCCTTACCGCCGACAGGGGGAGAAACTATGGCTACACCTTC. It specifies CASSLTADRGRNYGYTF.

The chain carries TRBV11-2 and TRBJ2-7; 12 bases agree with TRBD2. Germline values: CDR1 SGHAT, CDR2 FQNNGV. The CDR3 contains 15 residues. The V gene end was trimmed by 5 bases and the J gene end by 0 bases; junction bases not matched to a gene: 2. The CDR3, as DNA: TGTGCCAGCAGCAAGACTAGCGGGGGCTCCTACGAGCAGTACTTC. Residues: CASSKTSGGSYEQYF.

The chain has TRBV7-3 and TRBJ2-5; 7 positions match TRBD1. V shed 3 bases, J shed 3 bases, and the junction held 1 base outside the gene matches. CDR3 size: 13 residues. CDR1 is SGHTA, CDR2 FQGTGA, per germline. This CDR3 reads CASSFDREETQYF. DNA for the CDR3: TGTGCCAGCAGCTTTGACAGGGAAGAGACCCAGTACTTC.

The chain combines TRBV9 with TRBJ2-3, with D uncertain. In germline, CDR1 is SGDLS, CDR2 YYNGEE. Trimming shortened V by 0 bases and J by 3 bases, and 8 bases separated the two germline ends. The CDR3 runs 14 residues. CDR3 sequence: CASSVGFGTDTQYF. CDR3 bases: TGTGCCAGCAGCGTAGGGTTCGGGACAGATACGCAGTATTTT.